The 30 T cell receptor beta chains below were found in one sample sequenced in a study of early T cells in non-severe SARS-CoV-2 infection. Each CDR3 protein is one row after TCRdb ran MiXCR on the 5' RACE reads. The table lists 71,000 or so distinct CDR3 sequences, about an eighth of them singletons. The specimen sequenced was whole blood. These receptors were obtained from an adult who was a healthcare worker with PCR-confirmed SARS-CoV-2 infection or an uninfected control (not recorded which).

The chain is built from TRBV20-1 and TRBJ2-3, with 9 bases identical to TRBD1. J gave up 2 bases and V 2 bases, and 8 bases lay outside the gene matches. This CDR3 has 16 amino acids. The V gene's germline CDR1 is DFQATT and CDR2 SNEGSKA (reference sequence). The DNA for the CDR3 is TGCAGTGCTAGACACCAACAGGGGGCCTTCACAGATACGCAGTATTTT. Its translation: CSARHQQGAFTDTQYF.

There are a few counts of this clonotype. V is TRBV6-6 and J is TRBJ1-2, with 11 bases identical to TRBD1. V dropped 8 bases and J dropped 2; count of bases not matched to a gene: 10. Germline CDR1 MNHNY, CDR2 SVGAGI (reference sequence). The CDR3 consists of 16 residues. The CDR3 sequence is CASWQSGQGENYGYTF. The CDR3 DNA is TGTGCCAGCTGGCAATCGGGACAGGGGGAAAACTATGGCTACACCTTC.

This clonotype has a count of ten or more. CDR3 DNA sequence: TGTGCCAGTAGTATAAGACAGGCTTGGGGAACCGGGGAGCTGTTTTTT. Encoded protein: CASSIRQAWGTGELFF. J is TRBJ2-2 and V is TRBV19; D may be TRBD1 (6 bases). Trimming shortened V by 2 bases and J by 5 bases, and 15 bases separated the two germline ends. The germline V gene encodes CDR1 LNHDA and CDR2 SQIVND (reference sequence). The CDR3 totals 16 residues.

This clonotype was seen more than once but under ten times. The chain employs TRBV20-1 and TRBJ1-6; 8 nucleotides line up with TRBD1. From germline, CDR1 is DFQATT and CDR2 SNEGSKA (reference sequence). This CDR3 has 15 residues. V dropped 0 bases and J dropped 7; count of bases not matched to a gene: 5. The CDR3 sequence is CSARDAGQGNSPLHF. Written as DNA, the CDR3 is TGCAGTGCTAGAGATGCCGGACAGGGAAATTCACCCCTCCACTTT.

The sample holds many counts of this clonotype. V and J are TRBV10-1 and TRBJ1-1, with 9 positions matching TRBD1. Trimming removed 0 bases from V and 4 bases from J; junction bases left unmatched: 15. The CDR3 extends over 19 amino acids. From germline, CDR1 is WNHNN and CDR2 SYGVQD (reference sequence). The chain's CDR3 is CASSESPGTGFRLITEAFF. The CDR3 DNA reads TGCGCCAGCAGTGAGTCCCCCGGGACAGGGTTCCGATTGATCACTGAAGCTTTCTTT.

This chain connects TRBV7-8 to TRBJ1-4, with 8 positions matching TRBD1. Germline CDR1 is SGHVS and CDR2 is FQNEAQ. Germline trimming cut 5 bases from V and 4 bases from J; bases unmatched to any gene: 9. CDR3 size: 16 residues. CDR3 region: CASSPIWTGNNEKLFF. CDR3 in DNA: TGTGCCAGCAGCCCTATTTGGACAGGGAATAATGAAAAACTGTTTTTT.

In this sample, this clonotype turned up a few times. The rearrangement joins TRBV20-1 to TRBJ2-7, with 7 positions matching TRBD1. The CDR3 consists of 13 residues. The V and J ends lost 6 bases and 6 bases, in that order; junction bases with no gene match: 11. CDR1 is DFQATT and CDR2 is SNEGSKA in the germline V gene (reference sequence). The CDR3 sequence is CSAPGQRIAEQYF. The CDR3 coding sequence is TGCAGTGCGCCGGGACAGAGAATTGCCGAGCAGTACTTC.

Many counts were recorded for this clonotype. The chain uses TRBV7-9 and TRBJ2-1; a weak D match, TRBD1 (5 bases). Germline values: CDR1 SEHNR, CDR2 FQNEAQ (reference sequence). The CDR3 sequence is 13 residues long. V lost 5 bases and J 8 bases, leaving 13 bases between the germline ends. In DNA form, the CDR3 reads TGTGCCAGCAGCATCCCAGGGCGCGATGAGCAGTTCTTC. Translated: CASSIPGRDEQFF. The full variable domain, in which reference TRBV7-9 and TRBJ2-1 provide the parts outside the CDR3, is DTGVSQNPRHKITKRGQNVTFRCDPISEHNRLYWYRQTLGQGPEFLTYFQNEAQLEKSRLLSDRFSAERPKGSFSTLEIQRTEQGDSAMYLCASSIPGRDEQFFGPGTRLTVL.

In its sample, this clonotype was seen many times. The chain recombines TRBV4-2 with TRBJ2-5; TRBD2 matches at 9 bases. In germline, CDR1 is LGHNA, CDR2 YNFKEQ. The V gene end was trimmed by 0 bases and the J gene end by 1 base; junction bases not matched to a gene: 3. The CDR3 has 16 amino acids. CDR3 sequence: CASSQDGAGGQETQYF. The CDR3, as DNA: TGTGCCAGCAGCCAAGATGGAGCGGGAGGCCAAGAGACCCAGTACTTC.

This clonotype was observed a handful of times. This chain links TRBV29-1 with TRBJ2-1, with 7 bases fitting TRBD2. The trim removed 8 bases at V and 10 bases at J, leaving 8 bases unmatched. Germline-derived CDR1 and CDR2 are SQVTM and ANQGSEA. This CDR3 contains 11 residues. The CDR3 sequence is CSTTGGWEQFF. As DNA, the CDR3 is TGCAGCACCACGGGGGGTTGGGAGCAGTTCTTC.

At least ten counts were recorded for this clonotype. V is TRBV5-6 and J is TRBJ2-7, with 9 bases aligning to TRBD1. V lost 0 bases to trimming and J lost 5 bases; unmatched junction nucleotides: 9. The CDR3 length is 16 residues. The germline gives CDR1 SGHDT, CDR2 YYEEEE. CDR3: CASSLVTTGGLDEQYF. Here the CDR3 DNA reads TGTGCCAGCAGCTTGGTGACGACAGGGGGTTTGGACGAGCAGTACTTC.

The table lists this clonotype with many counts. CDR3 sequence reads: CASSWGAQWKILNTEAFF. DNA for the CDR3: TGTGCCAGCAGCTGGGGGGCTCAATGGAAAATCCTGAACACTGAAGCTTTCTTT. This chain joins TRBV7-9 and TRBJ1-1, with a weak D call TRBD1 (6 bases). Germline assignment: CDR1 SEHNR and CDR2 FQNEAQ (reference sequence). The CDR3 is made up of 18 amino acids. V was clipped by 4 bases and J by 0 bases, with 21 bases between them.

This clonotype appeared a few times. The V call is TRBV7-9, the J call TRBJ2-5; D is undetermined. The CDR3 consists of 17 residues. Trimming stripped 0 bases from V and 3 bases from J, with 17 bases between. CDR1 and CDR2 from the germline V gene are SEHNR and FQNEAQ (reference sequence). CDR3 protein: CASSLARGTVSKETQYF. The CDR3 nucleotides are TGTGCCAGCAGCTTAGCGCGAGGAACCGTTTCCAAAGAGACCCAGTACTTC.

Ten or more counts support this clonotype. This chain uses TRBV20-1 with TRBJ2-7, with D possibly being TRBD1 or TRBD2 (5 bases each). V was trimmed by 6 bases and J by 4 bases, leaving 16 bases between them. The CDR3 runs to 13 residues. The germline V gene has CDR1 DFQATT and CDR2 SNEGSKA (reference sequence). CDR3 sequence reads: CSAASGTEYEQYF. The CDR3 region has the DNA TGCAGTGCGGCCTCCGGGACGGAGTACGAGCAGTACTTC.

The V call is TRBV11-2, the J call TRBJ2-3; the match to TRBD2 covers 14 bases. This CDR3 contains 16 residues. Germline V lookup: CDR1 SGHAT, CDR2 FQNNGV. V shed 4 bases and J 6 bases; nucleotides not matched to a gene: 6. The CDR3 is CASSSRLAGGLDTQYF. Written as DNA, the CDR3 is TGTGCCAGCAGCTCCAGACTAGCGGGGGGGCTTGATACGCAGTATTTT. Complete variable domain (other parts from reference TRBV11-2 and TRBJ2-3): EAGVAQSPRYKIIEKRQSVAFWCNPISGHATLYWYQQILGQGPKLLIQFQNNGVVDDSQLPKDRFSAERLKGVDSTLKIQPAKLEDSAVYLCASSSRLAGGLDTQYFGPGTRLTVL.

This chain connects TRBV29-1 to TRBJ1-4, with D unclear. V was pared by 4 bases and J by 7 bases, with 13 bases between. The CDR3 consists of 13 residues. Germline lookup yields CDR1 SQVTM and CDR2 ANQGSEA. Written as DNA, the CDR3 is TGCAGCGTTGGGTGGGATCGTGGTGAAAAACTGTTTTTT. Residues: CSVGWDRGEKLFF.

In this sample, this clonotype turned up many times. The CDR3 sequence is CATKRPEAFF. In DNA, the CDR3 is TGTGCCACCAAACGCCCTGAAGCTTTCTTT. The J gene is TRBJ1-1, the V gene TRBV24-1; D remains unclear. Germline CDR1 is KGHDR and CDR2 is SFDVKD. CDR3 length equals 10 residues. The V end lost 8 bases, the J end lost 6 bases, and 6 bases lay between the germline ends.

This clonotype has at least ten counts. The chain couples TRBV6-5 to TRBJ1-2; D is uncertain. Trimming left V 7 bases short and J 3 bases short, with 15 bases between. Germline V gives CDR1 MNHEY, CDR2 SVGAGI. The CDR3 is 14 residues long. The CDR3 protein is CASTPSGDYYGYTF. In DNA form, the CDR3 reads TGTGCCAGCACCCCAAGTGGAGATTACTATGGCTACACCTTC.

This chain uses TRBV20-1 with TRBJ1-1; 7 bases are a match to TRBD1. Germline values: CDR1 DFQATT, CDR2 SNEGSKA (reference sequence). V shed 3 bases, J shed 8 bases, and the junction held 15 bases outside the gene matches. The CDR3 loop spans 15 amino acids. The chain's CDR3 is CSASDGGQVEREAFF. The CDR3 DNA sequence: TGCAGTGCTAGCGACGGCGGACAGGTGGAGCGAGAAGCTTTCTTT.

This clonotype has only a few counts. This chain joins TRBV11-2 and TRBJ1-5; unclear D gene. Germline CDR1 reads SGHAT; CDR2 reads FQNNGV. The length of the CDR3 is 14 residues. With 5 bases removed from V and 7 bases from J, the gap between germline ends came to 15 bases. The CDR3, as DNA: TGTGCCAGCAGCCGAAACGCCGGGGTACAGCCCCAGCATTTT. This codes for CASSRNAGVQPQHF. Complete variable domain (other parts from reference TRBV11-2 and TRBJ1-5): EAGVAQSPRYKIIEKRQSVAFWCNPISGHATLYWYQQILGQGPKLLIQFQNNGVVDDSQLPKDRFSAERLKGVDSTLKIQPAKLEDSAVYLCASSRNAGVQPQHFGDGTRLSIL.

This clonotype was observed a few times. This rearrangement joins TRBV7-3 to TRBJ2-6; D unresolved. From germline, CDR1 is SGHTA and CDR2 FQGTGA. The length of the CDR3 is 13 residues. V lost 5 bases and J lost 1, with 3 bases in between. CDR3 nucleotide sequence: TGTGCCAGCAGCGTTTCTGGGGCCAACGTCCTGACTTTC. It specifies CASSVSGANVLTF.

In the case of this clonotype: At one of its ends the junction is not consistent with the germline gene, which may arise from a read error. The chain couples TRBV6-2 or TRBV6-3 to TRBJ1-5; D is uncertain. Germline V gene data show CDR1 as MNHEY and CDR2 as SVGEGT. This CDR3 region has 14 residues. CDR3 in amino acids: CASSYSGDNLPQHF. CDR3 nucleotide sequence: TGTGCCAGCAGTTACTCGGGAGATAATCTGCCCCAGCATTTT.

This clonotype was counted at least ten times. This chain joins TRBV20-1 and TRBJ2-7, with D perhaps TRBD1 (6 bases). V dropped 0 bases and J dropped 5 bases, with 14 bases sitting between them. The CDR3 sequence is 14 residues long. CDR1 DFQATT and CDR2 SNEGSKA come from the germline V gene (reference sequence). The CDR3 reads CSARDQAGVNEQYF. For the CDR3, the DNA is TGCAGTGCTAGAGATCAGGCAGGGGTAAACGAGCAGTACTTC.

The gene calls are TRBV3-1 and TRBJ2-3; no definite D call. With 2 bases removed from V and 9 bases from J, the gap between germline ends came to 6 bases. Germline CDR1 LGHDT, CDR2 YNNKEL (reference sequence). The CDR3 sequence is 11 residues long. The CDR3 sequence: CASSQRYTQYF. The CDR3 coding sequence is TGTGCCAGCAGCCAACGGTACACGCAGTATTTT.

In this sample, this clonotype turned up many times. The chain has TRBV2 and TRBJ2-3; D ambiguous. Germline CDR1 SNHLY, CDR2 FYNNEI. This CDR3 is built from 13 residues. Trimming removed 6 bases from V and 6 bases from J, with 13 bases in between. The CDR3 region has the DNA TGTGCCAGCAGACCGTATTTCAGGGATACGCAGTATTTT. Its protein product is CASRPYFRDTQYF.

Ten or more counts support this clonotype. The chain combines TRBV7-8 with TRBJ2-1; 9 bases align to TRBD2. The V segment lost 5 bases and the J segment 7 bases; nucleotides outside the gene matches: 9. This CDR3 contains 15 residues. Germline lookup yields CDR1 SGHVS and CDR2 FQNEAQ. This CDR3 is CASSAGLAGSNEQFF. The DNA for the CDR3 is TGTGCCAGCAGCGCGGGACTAGCAGGGTCTAATGAGCAGTTCTTC.

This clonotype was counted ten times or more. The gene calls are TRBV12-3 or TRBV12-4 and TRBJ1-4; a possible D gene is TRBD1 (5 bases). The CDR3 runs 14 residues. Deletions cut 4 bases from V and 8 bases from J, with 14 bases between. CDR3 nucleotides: TGTGCCAGCAGTTACGGACAAAGAGGGGAAAAACTGTTTTTT. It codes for CASSYGQRGEKLFF.

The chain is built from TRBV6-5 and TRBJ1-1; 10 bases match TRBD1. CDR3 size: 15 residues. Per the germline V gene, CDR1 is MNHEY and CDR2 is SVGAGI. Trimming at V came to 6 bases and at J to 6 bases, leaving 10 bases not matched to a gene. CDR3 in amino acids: CASSKPTGGVSEAFF. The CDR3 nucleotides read TGTGCCAGCAGCAAGCCGACAGGGGGCGTCTCTGAAGCTTTCTTT.

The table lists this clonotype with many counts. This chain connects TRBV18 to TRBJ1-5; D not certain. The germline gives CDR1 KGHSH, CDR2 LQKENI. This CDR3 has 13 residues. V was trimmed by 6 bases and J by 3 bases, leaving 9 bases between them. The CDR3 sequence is CASSWQINQPQHF. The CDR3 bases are TGTGCCAGCTCCTGGCAGATCAATCAGCCCCAGCATTTT.

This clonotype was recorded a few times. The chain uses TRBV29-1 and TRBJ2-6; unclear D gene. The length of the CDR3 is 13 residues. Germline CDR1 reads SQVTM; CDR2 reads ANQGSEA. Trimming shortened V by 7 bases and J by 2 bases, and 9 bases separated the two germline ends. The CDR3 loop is CSAFLTGANVLTF. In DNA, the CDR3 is TGCAGCGCGTTTCTCACTGGGGCCAACGTCCTGACTTTC.